Here is one T cell receptor beta chain with its context. CDR1 is MNHEY and CDR2 is SMNVEV in the germline V gene (reference sequence). Trimming took off 4 bases at V and 6 bases at J, with 12 bases between the two ends. This CDR3 region has 13 residues. The data derive from a study of PD-L1 blockade in urothelial cancer. Generated by immunoSEQ multiplex PCR, the TCRdb table keeps only in-frame clones and is missing some. Seen here are 45,000 or so clones, about 91% observed once, and the top ten hold roughly 3.6%. Source: PBMCs, taken around atezolizumab (anti-PD-L1) treatment. This clonotype was sampled from a man older than 75 with urothelial cancer. The chain is built from TRBV27 and TRBJ1-1, with D unclear. The CDR3 here is CASSSDLRAEAFF. CDR3 in DNA: TGTGCCAGCAGTTCCGACTTGAGGGCTGAAGCTTTCTTT.